The rows below give T cell receptor beta chains drawn from one sample of a study of cytomegalovirus exposure and HLA in healthy donors. Generated by immunoSEQ multiplex PCR, the TCRdb table keeps only in-frame clones and is missing some. Recorded here are approximately 60,000 clones; the top ten clones represent 4% to 5.5%. The sequencing input was PBMCs. The receptors derive from a man aged 25 to 40 in good health and CMV-seropositive. Both conserved end residues are part of each CDR3. Fields, in order: CDR3 length, V gene, J gene, D gene, CDR3 protein, CDR3 DNA. D genes are given only for firm matches.

length: 15; V: TRBV30; J: TRBJ2-1; D: -; CDR3: CAWSVRGHYDNEQFF; DNA: TGTGCCTGGAGTGTACGCGGGCACTACGACAATGAGCAGTTCTTC
length: 18; V: TRBV9; J: TRBJ2-5; D: TRBD2; CDR3: CASSPGIAGGPVQENQYF; DNA: TGTGCCAGCAGCCCCGGAATAGCGGGGGGACCTGTCCAAGAGAACCAGTACTTC
length: 16; V: TRBV30; J: TRBJ1-6; D: TRBD1; CDR3: CAWSVMIARGDSHLHF; DNA: TGTGCCTGGAGTGTAATGATCGCCAGGGGGGATTCACACCTCCACTTT
length: 12; V: TRBV2; J: TRBJ2-7; D: -; CDR3: CASRIDTYEQYF; DNA: TGTGCCAGCAGAATAGACACCTACGAGCAGTACTTC
length: 14; V: TRBV4-1; J: TRBJ2-5; D: -; CDR3: CASSQLSVQETQYF; DNA: TGCGCCAGCAGCCAATTGAGCGTTCAAGAGACCCAGTACTTC
length: 15; V: TRBV5-6; J: TRBJ1-2; D: -; CDR3: CASSLQGGRGEGYTF; DNA: TGTGCCAGCAGCTTACAGGGAGGGAGGGGAGAGGGCTACACCTTC
length: 14; V: TRBV5-1; J: TRBJ1-1; D: -; CDR3: CASSLGLTNTEAFF; DNA: TGCGCCAGCAGCCTGGGACTTACGAACACTGAAGCTTTCTTT
length: 15; V: TRBV6-1; J: TRBJ1-6; D: -; CDR3: CASNTGRSYNSPLHF; DNA: TGTGCCAGTAACACAGGGCGATCCTATAATTCACCCCTCCACTTT
length: 14; V: TRBV5-8; J: TRBJ2-7; D: TRBD1; CDR3: CASTPQGSSYEQYF; DNA: TGTGCCAGCACCCCACAGGGGAGCTCCTACGAGCAGTACTTC
length: 15; V: TRBV5-1; J: TRBJ1-1; D: -; CDR3: CASSLAGGGGTEAFF; DNA: TGCGCCAGCAGCTTGGCCGGTGGGGGGGGGACTGAAGCTTTCTTT
length: 15; V: TRBV5-1; J: TRBJ1-6; D: TRBD1; CDR3: CASSLAEGQDSPLHF; DNA: TGCGCCAGCAGCTTGGCCGAAGGACAGGATTCACCCCTCCACTTT
length: 16; V: TRBV7-8; J: TRBJ1-2; D: TRBD1; CDR3: CASSSRGSTGRRRYTF; DNA: TGTGCCAGCAGCTCGAGAGGGTCGACAGGGCGTCGACGCTACACCTTC
length: 13; V: TRBV6-5; J: TRBJ1-2; D: -; CDR3: CASSEEGGIGYTF; DNA: TGTGCCAGCAGTGAAGAGGGAGGGATCGGCTACACCTTC
length: 15; V: TRBV7-9; J: TRBJ1-3; D: TRBD1; CDR3: CASSALTGSGNTIYF; DNA: TGTGCCAGCAGCGCGTTGACAGGGTCTGGAAACACCATATATTTT
length: 12; V: TRBV2; J: TRBJ2-3; D: -; CDR3: CASIADTDKQYF; DNA: TGTGCCAGCATTGCCGACACAGATAAGCAGTATTTT
length: 13; V: TRBV30; J: TRBJ2-1; D: TRBD1; CDR3: CAWSVGTVDEQFF; DNA: TGTGCCTGGAGTGTCGGGACAGTAGATGAGCAGTTCTTC
length: 15; V: TRBV15; J: TRBJ2-1; D: TRBD2; CDR3: CATSKASGRSNEQFF; DNA: TGTGCCACCAGCAAGGCTAGCGGGAGGTCGAATGAGCAGTTCTTC
length: 12; V: TRBV25-1; J: TRBJ1-2; D: -; CDR3: CASSESGVGYTF; DNA: TGTGCCAGCAGTGAATCCGGGGTCGGCTACACCTTC
length: 14; V: TRBV9; J: TRBJ2-7; D: -; CDR3: CASSLPGFDYEQYF; DNA: TGTGCCAGCAGCCTCCCCGGGTTTGATTACGAGCAGTACTTC
length: 17; V: TRBV4-1; J: TRBJ2-3; D: TRBD2; CDR3: CASSQATSGGSTDTQYF; DNA: TGCGCCAGCAGCCAAGCAACTAGCGGGGGGAGCACAGATACGCAGTATTTT
length: 15; V: TRBV25-1; J: TRBJ1-4; D: -; CDR3: CASSEFGRDNEKLFF; DNA: TGTGCCAGCAGTGAATTCGGCAGGGATAATGAAAAACTGTTTTTT
length: 14; V: TRBV6-6; J: TRBJ1-6; D: TRBD1; CDR3: CASFAGQGDSPLHF; DNA: TGTGCCAGTTTCGCGGGACAGGGTGATTCACCCCTCCACTTT
length: 13; V: TRBV5-1; J: TRBJ1-2; D: -; CDR3: CASSLGRGYGYTF; DNA: TGCGCCAGCAGCTTGGGACGGGGCTATGGCTACACCTTC
length: 13; V: TRBV2; J: TRBJ1-1; D: -; CDR3: CASSPLVGGEAFF; DNA: TGTGCCAGCAGCCCCTTAGTGGGGGGTGAAGCTTTCTTT
length: 15; V: TRBV15; J: TRBJ1-4; D: -; CDR3: CATSREGAGNEKLFF; DNA: TGTGCCACCAGCAGAGAGGGGGCTGGGAATGAAAAACTGTTTTTT
length: 14; V: TRBV30; J: TRBJ2-2; D: TRBD2; CDR3: CAIGTSGGLGELFF; DNA: TGTGCCATCGGGACTAGCGGGGGGCTGGGGGAGCTGTTTTTT
length: 17; V: TRBV6-1; J: TRBJ2-1; D: -; CDR3: CASSELGGGSSDNEQFF; DNA: TGTGCCAGCAGTGAATTAGGCGGCGGAAGCTCCGACAATGAGCAGTTCTTC
length: 14; V: TRBV19; J: TRBJ1-5; D: TRBD1; CDR3: CASSMTGWVQPQHF; DNA: TGTGCCAGTAGTATGACAGGGTGGGTTCAGCCCCAGCATTTT
length: 14; V: TRBV29-1; J: TRBJ2-3; D: TRBD2; CDR3: CSVEVGTSGDTQYF; DNA: TGCAGCGTTGAAGTGGGGACTAGCGGAGATACGCAGTATTTT
length: 12; V: TRBV29-1; J: TRBJ2-5; D: -; CDR3: CSVDNSTETQYF; DNA: TGCAGCGTTGATAACAGTACAGAGACCCAGTACTTC
length: 14; V: TRBV2; J: TRBJ2-7; D: -; CDR3: CASTFDRNNYEQYF; DNA: TGTGCCAGTACCTTCGACAGGAATAATTACGAGCAGTACTTC
length: 14; V: TRBV4-2; J: TRBJ2-7; D: TRBD2; CDR3: CASSPTSGAYEQYF; DNA: TGTGCCAGCAGCCCGACTAGCGGAGCCTACGAGCAGTACTTC
length: 14; V: TRBV11-1; J: TRBJ1-1; D: TRBD1; CDR3: CASSRDRGRTEAFF; DNA: TGTGCCAGCAGCCGGGACAGGGGGCGCACTGAAGCTTTCTTT
length: 15; V: TRBV4-2; J: TRBJ2-7; D: -; CDR3: CASSQQGQISYEQYF; DNA: TGTGCCAGCAGCCAACAAGGACAGATCTCCTACGAGCAGTACTTC
length: 17; V: TRBV4-1; J: TRBJ1-3; D: -; CDR3: CASSDFHSRASGNTIYF; DNA: TGCGCCAGCAGCGATTTTCACAGTAGAGCCTCTGGAAACACCATATATTTT
length: 16; V: TRBV27; J: TRBJ1-2; D: TRBD1; CDR3: CASSPGQGITVHGYTF; DNA: TGTGCCAGCAGTCCGGGACAGGGGATCACTGTTCATGGCTACACCTTC
length: 15; V: TRBV5-6; J: TRBJ2-1; D: -; CDR3: CASSFARSSYNEQFF; DNA: TGTGCCAGCAGCTTCGCCAGAAGCTCCTACAATGAGCAGTTCTTC
length: 15; V: TRBV19; J: TRBJ2-7; D: TRBD1; CDR3: CASSFATGVMYEQYF; DNA: TGTGCCAGTAGTTTTGCGACAGGGGTCATGTACGAGCAGTACTTC
length: 14; V: TRBV25-1; J: TRBJ1-2; D: -; CDR3: CASSEWGGNYGYTF; DNA: TGTGCCAGCAGTGAATGGGGAGGAAACTATGGCTACACCTTC
length: 11; V: TRBV6-1; J: TRBJ2-7; D: -; CDR3: CASNQNYEQYF; DNA: TGTGCCAGCAACCAGAACTACGAGCAGTACTTC
length: 12; V: TRBV10-3; J: TRBJ2-5; D: -; CDR3: CAISESSETQYF; DNA: TGTGCCATCAGTGAGTCGAGCGAGACCCAGTACTTC
length: 10; V: TRBV4-1; J: TRBJ2-1; D: -; CDR3: CASSYNEQFF; DNA: TGCGCCAGTTCGTACAATGAGCAGTTCTTC
length: 13; V: TRBV7-9; J: TRBJ2-1; D: TRBD2; CDR3: CASSLPGLHEQFF; DNA: TGTGCCAGCAGCCTCCCGGGACTACATGAGCAGTTCTTC
length: 15; V: TRBV27; J: TRBJ2-5; D: -; CDR3: CASSLRRLPDLTQYF; DNA: TGTGCCAGCAGTTTACGGAGGCTCCCGGATTTGACCCAGTACTTC
length: 13; V: TRBV18; J: TRBJ1-1; D: TRBD1; CDR3: CASSPYGTVEAFF; DNA: TGTGCCAGCTCACCTTACGGGACAGTTGAAGCTTTCTTT
length: 15; V: TRBV2; J: TRBJ2-5; D: TRBD2; CDR3: CASSLERGRQETQYF; DNA: TGTGCCAGCAGTTTGGAGCGGGGGAGACAAGAGACCCAGTACTTC
length: 11; V: TRBV11-2; J: TRBJ2-1; D: -; CDR3: CARSHNNEQFF; DNA: TGTGCCAGAAGCCACAACAATGAGCAGTTCTTC
length: 15; V: TRBV6-5; J: TRBJ2-2; D: -; CDR3: CASSYSEGAAGELFF; DNA: TGTGCCAGCAGTTACTCGGAGGGGGCGGCCGGGGAGCTGTTTTTT
length: 16; V: TRBV21-1; J: TRBJ2-7; D: -; CDR3: CASSVDRTGSAYEQYF; DNA: TGTGCCAGCAGCGTTGATCGGACAGGGTCGGCGTACGAGCAGTACTTC
length: 16; V: TRBV5-1; J: TRBJ2-5; D: TRBD2; CDR3: CASSGRTRGSVETQYF; DNA: TGCGCCAGCAGCGGACGGACTAGAGGGAGCGTCGAGACCCAGTACTTC
length: 14; V: TRBV9; J: TRBJ1-6; D: -; CDR3: CASSPGRAHSPLHF; DNA: TGTGCCAGCAGCCCCGGTCGCGCTCACTCACCCCTCCACTTT
length: 19; V: TRBV11-2; J: TRBJ2-2; D: TRBD2; CDR3: CASSHPFLAGGENTGELFF; DNA: TGTGCCAGCAGCCACCCGTTCCTAGCGGGAGGGGAAAACACCGGGGAGCTGTTTTTT
length: 15; V: TRBV6-5; J: TRBJ1-1; D: TRBD1; CDR3: CASSRPGQGNTEAFF; DNA: TGTGCCAGCAGTCGCCCTGGACAGGGAAACACTGAAGCTTTCTTT
length: 15; V: TRBV15; J: TRBJ1-2; D: TRBD1; CDR3: CATSREGTGMNGYTF; DNA: TGTGCCACCAGCAGAGAGGGGACAGGGATGAATGGCTACACCTTC
length: 14; V: TRBV6-5; J: TRBJ2-3; D: -; CDR3: CASSYRTATDTQYF; DNA: TGTGCCAGCAGTTACCGGACAGCCACAGATACGCAGTATTTT
length: 14; V: TRBV30; J: TRBJ1-1; D: TRBD1; CDR3: CAWSWTGLNTEAFF; DNA: TGTGCCTGGAGCTGGACAGGGTTAAACACTGAAGCTTTCTTT
length: 15; V: TRBV6-5; J: TRBJ1-1; D: -; CDR3: CASMGGSKGDTEAFF; DNA: TGTGCCAGCATGGGGGGATCTAAGGGAGACACTGAAGCTTTCTTT
length: 13; V: TRBV6-1; J: TRBJ2-7; D: TRBD2; CDR3: CASSSGRAYEQYF; DNA: TGTGCCAGCAGTAGCGGGAGGGCCTACGAGCAGTACTTC